This T cell receptor (beta chain) emerged from a study of a mutant IDH1 vaccine in newly diagnosed glioma. Stated time point: week 35, safety follow-up. Doses consisted of 300 ug of mutant IDH1 20-mer peptide each, paired with topical imiquimod. This CDR3 comprises 14 residues. Germline V gene data show CDR1 as SGHTA and CDR2 as FQGTGA. V gave up 1 base and J gave up 1 base, with 7 bases separating them. Concerning this clone: Antigen specificity is unknown.

This table comes from immunoSEQ multiplex PCR, and its TCRdb copy is limited to in-frame clones, with some not included. The sample contains around 70,000 clones, about 87% of which appear only once. This clonotype originated in a man aged 25-45 years with glioma. Here the sequenced sample was PBMCs, taken from a glioma patient whose treatment included an IDH1 peptide vaccine. The V call is TRBV7-3, the J call TRBJ1-1; D ambiguous. As DNA, the CDR3 is TGTGCCAGCAGCTTAAGTGGACCGAACACTGAAGCTTTCTTT. Translated: CASSLSGPNTEAFF.